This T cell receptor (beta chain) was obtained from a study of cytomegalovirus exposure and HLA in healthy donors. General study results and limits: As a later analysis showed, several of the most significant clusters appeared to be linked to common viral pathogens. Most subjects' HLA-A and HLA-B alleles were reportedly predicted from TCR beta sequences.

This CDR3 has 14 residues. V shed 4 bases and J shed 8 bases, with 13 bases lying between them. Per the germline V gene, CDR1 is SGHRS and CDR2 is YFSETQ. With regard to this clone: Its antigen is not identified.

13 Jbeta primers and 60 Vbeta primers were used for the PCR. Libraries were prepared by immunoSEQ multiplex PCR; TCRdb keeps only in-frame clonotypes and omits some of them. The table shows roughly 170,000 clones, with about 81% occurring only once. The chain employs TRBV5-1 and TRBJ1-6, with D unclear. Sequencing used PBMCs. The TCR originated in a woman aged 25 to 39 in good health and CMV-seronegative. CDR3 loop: CASSLARNHSPLHF. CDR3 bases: TGCGCCAGCAGCCTCGCCAGAAACCATTCACCCCTCCACTTT.